This T cell receptor (beta chain) comes out of a study of T cell responses to AZD1222 COVID-19 vaccine. The CDR3 is 12 amino acids. With 8 bases removed from V and 8 bases from J, the gap between germline ends came to 15 bases. The germline V gene has CDR1 SNHLY and CDR2 FYNNEI. This table comes from immunoSEQ multiplex PCR, and its TCRdb copy is limited to in-frame clones, with some not included. This table holds about 140,000 clones, roughly 85% found once. The rearrangement joins TRBV2 to TRBJ2-5; D is possibly TRBD2 (6 bases). The sequences come from peripheral blood, collected 28 days after the second dose of the MenACWY control vaccine. This clonotype was sampled from an adult who received the MenACWY meningococcal vaccine as a control. CDR3: CASQREERTQYF. The CDR3 DNA sequence: TGTGCCAGCCAGAGGGAGGAGCGCACCCAGTACTTC.